These 14 T cell receptor beta chains share one sample of origin, sequenced in a study of T cells in Graves' hyperthyroidism and ophthalmopathy. Researchers took RNA transcripts and amplified the TCR beta CDR3 regions from them. RT-PCR in the first round (using the HTBI primer set) targeted the TCR CDR3. MiXCR, applied by TCRdb to the multiplex PCR reads, yields one record per CDR3 protein. The sample carries roughly 720,000 distinct CDR3 sequences, 17% recorded once. Sequenced: blood. Receptors were obtained from a man aged 50 or older with Graves' hyperthyroidism.

In its sample, this clonotype was seen many times. The chain carries TRBV30 and TRBJ2-1, with D tentatively TRBD1 or TRBD2 (5 bases each). CDR1 is GTSNPN and CDR2 is SVGIG in the germline V gene (reference sequence). V lost 0 bases and J 9 bases, leaving 12 bases between the germline ends. The CDR3 totals 13 residues. CDR3 amino acids: CAWSVRDEGEQFF. The CDR3 DNA follows: TGTGCCTGGAGTGTGAGGGACGAAGGTGAGCAGTTCTTC. Using reference TRBV30 and TRBJ2-1 for the parts outside the CDR3, the full variable domain is SQTIHQWPATLVQPVGSPLSLECTVEGTSNPNLYWYRQAAGRGLQLLFYSVGIGQISSEVPQNLSASRPQDRQFILSSKKLLLSDSGFYLCAWSVRDEGEQFFGPGTRLTVL.

This clonotype was seen only a few times. This chain uses TRBV6-1 with TRBJ2-7, with 9 bases aligning to TRBD2. There are 15 residues in the CDR3. Per germline, CDR1 MNHNS and CDR2 SASEGT. Losses at the gene ends were 6 bases for V and 0 bases for J; bases not matched to a gene: 6. In DNA, the CDR3 is TGTGCCAGCAGCCCGACTAGCGGACGCTCCTACGAGCAGTACTTC. Translation: CASSPTSGRSYEQYF.

The table lists this clonotype with a few counts. The rearrangement joins TRBV6-1 to TRBJ1-4, with D possibly matching TRBD1 (6 bases). This CDR3 comprises 14 residues. Germline V gene lookup returns CDR1 MNHNS and CDR2 SASEGT. Trimming left V 4 bases short and J 3 bases short, with 9 bases between. CDR3: CASSGGTPNEKLFF. DNA for the CDR3: TGTGCCAGCAGTGGAGGGACACCTAATGAAAAACTGTTTTTT.

The chain links TRBV20-1 to TRBJ2-1; 11 bases align to TRBD2. The CDR3 is made up of 14 amino acids. V shed 2 bases and J 6 bases; nucleotides not matched to a gene: 3. In germline, CDR1 is DFQATT, CDR2 SNEGSKA (reference sequence). CDR3 nucleotide sequence: TGCAGTGCTAGAACTAGCGGGAGCCCCAATGAGCAGTTCTTC. Protein: CSARTSGSPNEQFF.

This clonotype was recorded many times. The gene calls are TRBV2 and TRBJ2-3; D unresolved. V was trimmed by 6 bases and J by 6 bases, leaving 13 bases between them. CDR3 size: 13 residues. The germline gives CDR1 SNHLY, CDR2 FYNNEI. The CDR3 coding sequence is TGTGCCAGCAGCCGTCCCCCTAGGGATACGCAGTATTTT. Its translation: CASSRPPRDTQYF.

The table lists this clonotype with many counts. The chain joins TRBV6-2 or TRBV6-3 to TRBJ2-1; TRBD2 is a possible D gene (5 bases). Germline assignment: CDR1 MNHEY and CDR2 SVGEGT. The CDR3 sequence is 12 residues long. Trimming took off 5 bases at V and 5 bases at J, with 7 bases between the two ends. The CDR3 spells CASSPTNNEQFF. CDR3 in DNA: TGTGCCAGCAGTCCGACTAACAATGAGCAGTTCTTC.

The chain couples TRBV30 to TRBJ2-7, with TRBD2 matching over 10 bases. Germline V gives CDR1 GTSNPN, CDR2 SVGIG (reference sequence). V lost 7 bases to trimming and J lost 2 bases; unmatched junction nucleotides: 5. CDR3 length: 13 amino acids. The CDR3 spells CAFTSGITYEQYF. As DNA, the CDR3 is TGTGCCTTTACTAGCGGGATCACCTACGAGCAGTACTTC.

This clonotype was counted many times. The chain carries TRBV7-9 and TRBJ2-3, with a possible D match to TRBD1 (5 bases). The germline gives CDR1 SEHNR, CDR2 FQNEAQ (reference sequence). This CDR3 region has 14 residues. Between the trimmed V and J ends, which lost 4 bases and 3 bases, there was a span of 11 bases. This chain's CDR3 is CASSSKGPTDTQYF. CDR3 sequence (DNA): TGTGCCAGCAGCTCGAAGGGGCCTACAGATACGCAGTATTTT.

This chain uses TRBV7-8 with TRBJ2-2; 9 bases are a match to TRBD1. This CDR3 has 16 amino acids. Trimming cost V 5 bases and J 9 bases; bases outside gene matches: 13. The V gene's germline CDR1 is SGHVS and CDR2 FQNEAQ. CDR3 coding DNA: TGTGCCAGCAGCCCACGGACAGGGGCCTTGGTCTGGGAGCTGTTTTTT. This codes for CASSPRTGALVWELFF.

This clonotype was seen ten or more times. The J gene is TRBJ2-5, the V gene TRBV24-1; 9 bases agree with TRBD2. The J segment lost 1 base and the V segment lost 9 bases, leaving 5 bases of the junction unmatched. There are 14 residues in the CDR3. CDR1 and CDR2 (germline): KGHDR, SFDVKD. The CDR3 bases are TGTGCCACCGGGACTAGCAGCCTCCAAGAGACCCAGTACTTC. Protein: CATGTSSLQETQYF.

Only a few counts were recorded for this clonotype. The rearrangement joins TRBV7-8 to TRBJ2-7; TRBD1 might be the D (6 bases). The CDR3 is 15 amino acids. Trimming took 1 base from V and 3 from J, leaving 13 bases between them. Germline CDR1 reads SGHVS; CDR2 reads FQNEAQ. This CDR3 is CASSLGTGFDYEQYF. CDR3 DNA sequence: TGTGCCAGCAGCTTAGGTACAGGGTTTGACTACGAGCAGTACTTC.

V gene TRBV28 combines with J gene TRBJ1-2, with D maybe TRBD1 (5 bases). This CDR3 comprises 14 residues. CDR1 and CDR2 (germline): MDHEN, SYDVKM. V was cut by 5 bases and J by 4 bases, with 14 bases left in between. The CDR3 nucleotides read TGTGCCAGCAGTCTCCTTGGGGCCACCTATGGCTACACCTTC. As protein: CASSLLGATYGYTF.

This clonotype appeared a few times. V gene TRBV5-1 combines with J gene TRBJ2-1; TRBD1 matches 7 bases. The ends lost 4 bases at V and 4 bases at J; junction bases unmatched: 8. The CDR3 is 15 residues long. The germline gives CDR1 SGHRS, CDR2 YFSETQ. CDR3 region: CASSPGQPYYNEQFF. CDR3 in DNA: TGCGCCAGCAGCCCGGGACAGCCCTATTACAATGAGCAGTTCTTC.

This chain connects TRBV19 to TRBJ2-2; D unresolved. Germline lookup yields CDR1 LNHDA and CDR2 SQIVND (reference sequence). The V end lost 8 bases, the J end lost 5 bases, and 15 bases lay between the germline ends. The CDR3 contains 14 residues. Here the CDR3 DNA reads TGTGCCAGTGAAGTACAGCCTGGGACCGGGGAGCTGTTTTTT. Its translation is CASEVQPGTGELFF.